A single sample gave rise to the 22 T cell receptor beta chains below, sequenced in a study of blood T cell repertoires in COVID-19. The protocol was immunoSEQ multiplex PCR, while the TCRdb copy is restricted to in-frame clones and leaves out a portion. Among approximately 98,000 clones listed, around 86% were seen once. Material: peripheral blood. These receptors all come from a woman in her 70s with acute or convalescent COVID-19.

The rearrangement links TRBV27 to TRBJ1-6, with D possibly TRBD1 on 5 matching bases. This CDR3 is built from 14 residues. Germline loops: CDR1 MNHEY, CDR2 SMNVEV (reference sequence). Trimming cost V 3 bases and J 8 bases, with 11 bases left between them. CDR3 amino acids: CASSLGGWHSPLHF. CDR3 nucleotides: TGTGCCAGCAGTTTGGGGGGGTGGCATTCACCCCTCCACTTT.

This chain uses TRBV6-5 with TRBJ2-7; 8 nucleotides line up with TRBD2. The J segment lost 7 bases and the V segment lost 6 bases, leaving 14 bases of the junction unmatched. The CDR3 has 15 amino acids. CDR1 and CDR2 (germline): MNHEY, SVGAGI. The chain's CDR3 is CASRTGISGTWEQYF. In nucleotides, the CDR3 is TGTGCCAGCAGGACGGGGATTAGCGGGACGTGGGAGCAGTACTTC.

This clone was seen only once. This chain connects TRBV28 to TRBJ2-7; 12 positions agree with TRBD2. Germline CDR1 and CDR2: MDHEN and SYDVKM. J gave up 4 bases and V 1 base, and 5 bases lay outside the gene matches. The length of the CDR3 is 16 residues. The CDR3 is CASSLFQTSGSYEQYF. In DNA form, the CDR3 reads TGTGCCAGCAGTTTATTCCAGACTAGCGGGAGTTACGAGCAGTACTTC.

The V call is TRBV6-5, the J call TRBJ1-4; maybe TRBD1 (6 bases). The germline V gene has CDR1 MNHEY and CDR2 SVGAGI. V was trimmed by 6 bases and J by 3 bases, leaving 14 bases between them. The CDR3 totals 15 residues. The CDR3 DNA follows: TGTGCCAGCAGCCAAACAGGGCTAGCTAATGAAAAACTGTTTTTT. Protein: CASSQTGLANEKLFF.

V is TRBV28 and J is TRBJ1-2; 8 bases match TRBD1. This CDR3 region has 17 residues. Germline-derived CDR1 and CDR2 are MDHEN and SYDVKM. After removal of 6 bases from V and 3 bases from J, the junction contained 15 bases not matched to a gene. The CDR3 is CASSRPLGRGQDYGYTF. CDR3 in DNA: TGTGCCAGCAGCCGCCCCCTTGGCAGGGGGCAGGACTATGGCTACACCTTC.

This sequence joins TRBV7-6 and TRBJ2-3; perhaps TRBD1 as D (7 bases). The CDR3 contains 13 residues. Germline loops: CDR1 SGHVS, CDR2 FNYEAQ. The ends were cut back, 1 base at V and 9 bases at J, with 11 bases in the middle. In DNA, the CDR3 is TGTGCCAGCAGCTTAGAGGGGGCGGGAACGCAGTATTTT. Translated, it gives CASSLEGAGTQYF.

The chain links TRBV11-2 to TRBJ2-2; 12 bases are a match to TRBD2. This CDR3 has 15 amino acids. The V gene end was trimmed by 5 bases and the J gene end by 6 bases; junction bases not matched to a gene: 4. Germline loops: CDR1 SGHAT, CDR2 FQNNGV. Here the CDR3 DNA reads TGTGCCAGCAGCCCCCGACTAGCGGGAGCCGGGGAGCTGTTTTTT. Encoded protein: CASSPRLAGAGELFF.

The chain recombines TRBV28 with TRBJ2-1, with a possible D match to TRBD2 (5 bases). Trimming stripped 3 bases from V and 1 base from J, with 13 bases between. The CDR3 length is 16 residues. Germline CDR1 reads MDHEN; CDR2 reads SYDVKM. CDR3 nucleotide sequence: TGTGCCAGCAGTTTCACGGGGTTTAGTTCCTACAATGAGCAGTTCTTC. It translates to CASSFTGFSSYNEQFF.

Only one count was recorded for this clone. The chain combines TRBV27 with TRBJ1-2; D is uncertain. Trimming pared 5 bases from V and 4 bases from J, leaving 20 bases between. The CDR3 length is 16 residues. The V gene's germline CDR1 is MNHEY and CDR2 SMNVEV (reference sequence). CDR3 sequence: CASSPSWAGLAYGYTF. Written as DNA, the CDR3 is TGTGCCAGCAGTCCATCTTGGGCGGGCCTGGCCTATGGCTACACCTTC.

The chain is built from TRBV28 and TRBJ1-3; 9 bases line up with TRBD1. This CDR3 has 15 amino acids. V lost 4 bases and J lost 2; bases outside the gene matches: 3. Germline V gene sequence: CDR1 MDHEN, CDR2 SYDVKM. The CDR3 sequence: CASSYTGGTGNTIYF. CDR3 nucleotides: TGTGCCAGCAGTTATACAGGGGGCACTGGAAACACCATATATTTT.

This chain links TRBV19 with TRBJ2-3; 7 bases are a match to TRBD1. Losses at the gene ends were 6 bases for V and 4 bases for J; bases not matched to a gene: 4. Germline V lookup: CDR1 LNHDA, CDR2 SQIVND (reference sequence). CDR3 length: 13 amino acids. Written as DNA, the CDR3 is TGTGCCAGTAGCGGACAGGTGGCAGATACGCAGTATTTT. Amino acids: CASSGQVADTQYF.

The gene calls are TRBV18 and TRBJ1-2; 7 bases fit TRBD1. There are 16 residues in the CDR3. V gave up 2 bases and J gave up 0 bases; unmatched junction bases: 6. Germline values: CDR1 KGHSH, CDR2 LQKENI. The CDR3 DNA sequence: TGTGCCAGCTCACCAATTCGAGGACAGGCTAACTATGGCTACACCTTC. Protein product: CASSPIRGQANYGYTF. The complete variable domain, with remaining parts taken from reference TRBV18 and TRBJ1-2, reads NAGVMQNPRHLVRRRGQEARLRCSPMKGHSHVYWYRQLPEEGLKFMVYLQKENIIDESGMPKERFSAEFPKEGPSILRIQQVVRGDSAAYFCASSPIRGQANYGYTFGSGTRLTVV.

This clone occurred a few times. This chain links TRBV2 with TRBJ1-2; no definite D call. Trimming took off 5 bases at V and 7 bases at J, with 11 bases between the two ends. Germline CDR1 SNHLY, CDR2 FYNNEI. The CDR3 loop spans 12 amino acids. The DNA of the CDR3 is TGTGCCAGCAGTCAAGAACGAGCTGGCTACACCTTC. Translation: CASSQERAGYTF.

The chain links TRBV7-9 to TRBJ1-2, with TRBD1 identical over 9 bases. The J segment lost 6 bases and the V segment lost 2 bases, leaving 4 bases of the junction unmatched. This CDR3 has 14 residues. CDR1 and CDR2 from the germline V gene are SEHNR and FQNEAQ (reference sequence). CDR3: CASSLRQGVDGYTF. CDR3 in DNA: TGTGCCAGCAGCTTAAGACAGGGGGTCGATGGCTACACCTTC.

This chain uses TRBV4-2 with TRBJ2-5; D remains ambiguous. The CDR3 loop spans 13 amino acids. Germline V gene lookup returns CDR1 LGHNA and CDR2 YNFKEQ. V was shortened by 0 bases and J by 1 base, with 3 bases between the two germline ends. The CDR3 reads CASSQDGQETQYF. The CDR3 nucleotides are TGTGCCAGCAGCCAAGACGGCCAAGAGACCCAGTACTTC.

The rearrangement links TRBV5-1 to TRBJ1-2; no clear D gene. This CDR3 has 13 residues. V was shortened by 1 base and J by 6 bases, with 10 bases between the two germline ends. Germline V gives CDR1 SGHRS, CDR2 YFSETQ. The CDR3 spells CASSLTTTDGYTF. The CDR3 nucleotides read TGCGCCAGCAGCTTGACGACAACGGATGGCTACACCTTC.

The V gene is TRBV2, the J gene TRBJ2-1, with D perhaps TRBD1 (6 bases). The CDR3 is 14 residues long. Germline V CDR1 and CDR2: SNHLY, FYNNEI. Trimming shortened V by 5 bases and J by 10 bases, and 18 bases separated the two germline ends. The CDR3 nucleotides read TGTGCCAGCAGTCGGGACAAATGGTACGGGGAGCAGTTCTTC. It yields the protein CASSRDKWYGEQFF.

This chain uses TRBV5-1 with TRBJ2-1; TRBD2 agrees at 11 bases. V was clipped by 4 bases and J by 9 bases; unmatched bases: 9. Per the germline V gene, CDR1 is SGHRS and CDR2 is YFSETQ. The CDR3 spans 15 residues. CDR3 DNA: TGCGCCAGCAGCACGACTAGCGGGACTACCGGTGAGCAGTTCTTC. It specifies CASSTTSGTTGEQFF.

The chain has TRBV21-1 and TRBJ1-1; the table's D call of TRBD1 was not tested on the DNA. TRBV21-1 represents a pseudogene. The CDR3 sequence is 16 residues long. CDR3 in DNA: TGTGCCAGCAGATCCGGGACAGGGGGCGTCACCACTGAAGCTTTCTTT. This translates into CASRSGTGGVTTEAFF.

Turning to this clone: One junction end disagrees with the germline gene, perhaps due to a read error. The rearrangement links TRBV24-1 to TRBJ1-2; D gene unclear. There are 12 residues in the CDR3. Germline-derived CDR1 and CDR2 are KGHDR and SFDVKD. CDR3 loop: CAASDFILGYTF. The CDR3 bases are TGTGCCGCCAGTGACTTTATACTAGGCTACACCTTC.

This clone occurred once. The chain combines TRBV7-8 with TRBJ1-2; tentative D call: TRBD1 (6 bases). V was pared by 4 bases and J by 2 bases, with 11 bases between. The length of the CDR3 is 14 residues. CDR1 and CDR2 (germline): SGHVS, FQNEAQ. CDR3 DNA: TGTGCCAGCAGCTGGGACACCATAAACTATGGCTACACCTTC. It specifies CASSWDTINYGYTF.

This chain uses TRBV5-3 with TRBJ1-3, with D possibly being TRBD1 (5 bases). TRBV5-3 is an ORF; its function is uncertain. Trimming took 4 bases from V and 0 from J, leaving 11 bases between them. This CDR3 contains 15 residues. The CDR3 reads CARSGWGHSGNTIYF. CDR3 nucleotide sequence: TGTGCCAGAAGCGGGTGGGGCCACTCTGGAAACACCATATATTTT.